This passage covers 13 T cell receptor beta chains from one sample sequenced in a study of cytomegalovirus exposure and HLA in healthy donors. PCR was performed using 60 Vbeta and 13 Jbeta primers. Produced via immunoSEQ multiplex PCR; TCRdb's table is partial and in-frame only. This sample has 150,000 to 200,000 clones, with roughly 80% found just once. The sequencing sample was made of PBMCs. Receptors originate from a woman aged 50 to 60 in good health and CMV-seronegative.

This clone is a singleton in its sample. This chain uses TRBV5-6 with TRBJ2-7; 8 bases map to TRBD2. CDR1 is SGHDT, CDR2 YYEEEE, per germline. The ends lost 4 bases at V and 5 bases at J; junction bases unmatched: 14. The CDR3 sequence is 16 residues long. The chain's CDR3 is CASSPAGSGRIDEQYF. CDR3 in DNA: TGTGCCAGCAGCCCAGCAGGGAGCGGGAGAATCGACGAGCAGTACTTC.

In this sample, this clone turned up a few times. J is TRBJ2-7 and V is TRBV15; possibly TRBD1 for D (7 bases). This CDR3 region has 15 residues. The germline V and J ends were trimmed by 0 bases and 6 bases, with 15 bases remaining between them. Germline loops: CDR1 LNHNV, CDR2 YYDKDF (reference sequence). Here the CDR3 reads CATSRDRRGQSEQYF. CDR3 coding DNA: TGTGCCACCAGCAGAGATCGGAGGGGGCAGAGCGAGCAGTACTTC.

About this clone itself: Compared with germline, one end of the junction differs, possibly owing to a read error. The chain carries TRBV7-7 and TRBJ2-1, with 9 bases identical to TRBD2. This CDR3 region has 16 residues. Germline-derived CDR1 and CDR2 are SSHAT and FNYEAQ (reference sequence). The DNA of the CDR3 is TGTGCTAGCAGCTTGCTAGCGGGGTTTTCCTACAATGAGCAGTTCTTC. Translation: CASSLLAGFSYNEQFF.

This chain joins TRBV19 and TRBJ2-3, with TRBD2 identical over 9 bases. This CDR3 comprises 15 residues. J lost 6 bases, V lost 11 bases, and 15 bases had no gene match. CDR1 is LNHDA and CDR2 is SQIVND in the germline V gene (reference sequence). The CDR3 region has the DNA TGTGCCTCCCGCGGGCGCGGGGGGGAGAGGGATACGCAGTATTTT. Translating gives CASRGRGGERDTQYF.

This clone has just a few counts. The chain has TRBV5-1 and TRBJ2-1; D gene unclear. V lost 0 bases and J lost 4, with 8 bases in between. Looked up from germline, CDR1 is SGHRS and CDR2 is YFSETQ. The CDR3 has 14 amino acids. The CDR3: CASSLGASYNEQFF. CDR3 bases: TGCGCCAGCAGCTTGGGGGCCTCATACAATGAGCAGTTCTTC.

The genes are TRBV15 and TRBJ2-7; 7 bases match TRBD2. The CDR3 consists of 16 residues. CDR1 is LNHNV and CDR2 is YYDKDF in the germline V gene (reference sequence). The junction had 8 bases not matched to a gene; V was cut back by 0 bases and J by 3 bases. CDR3 sequence (DNA): TGTGCCACCAGCAGAGATGGGGGGGTTGGACTCTACGAGCAGTACTTC. Protein: CATSRDGGVGLYEQYF.

The chain joins TRBV6-5 to TRBJ2-1, with a possible D match to TRBD2 (5 bases). V was clipped by 5 bases and J by 8 bases, with 13 bases between them. This CDR3 has 13 residues. Germline V gene data show CDR1 as MNHEY and CDR2 as SVGAGI. CDR3 DNA: TGTGCCAGCAGTCCACGAAAGCGGCATGAGCAGTTCTTC. It encodes CASSPRKRHEQFF.

CDR3 protein: CAIRRDGGLNQPQHF. CDR3 in DNA: TGTGCCATCAGAAGGGACGGCGGACTAAATCAGCCCCAGCATTTT. The chain employs TRBV10-3 and TRBJ1-5, with D perhaps matching TRBD1 (5 bases). Deletions cut 6 bases from V and 4 bases from J, with 16 bases between. Germline V gene sequence: CDR1 ENHRY, CDR2 SYGVKD. The CDR3 totals 15 residues.

The chain has TRBV5-1 and TRBJ1-2; a weak D match, TRBD1 (6 bases). The germline V gene has CDR1 SGHRS and CDR2 YFSETQ. Trimming removed 1 base at V and 7 bases at J, with 20 bases between. This CDR3 has 16 residues. CDR3 nucleotides: TGCGCCAGCAGCTTGTGGGGGCCAGCGACGGTTCGTGGCTACACCTTC. Residues: CASSLWGPATVRGYTF.

On this clone: The sample carries other DNA sequences with the same CDR3. The rearrangement joins TRBV2 to TRBJ1-1, with 10 bases fitting TRBD1. With V trimmed by 9 bases and J by 5 bases, 6 bases remained unmatched. The CDR3 is 13 residues long. Germline values: CDR1 SNHLY, CDR2 FYNNEI. CDR3 DNA: TGTGCCAGTGGGACAGGGGTCAGGACTGAAGCTTTCTTT. Translating gives CASGTGVRTEAFF.

The rearrangement joins TRBV5-1 to TRBJ2-3; 7 bases match TRBD2. J lost 1 base, V lost 6 bases, and 11 bases had no gene match. This CDR3 has 16 residues. Germline lookup yields CDR1 SGHRS and CDR2 YFSETQ. In DNA, the CDR3 is TGCGCCAGCAAACGCCGACCAAGCGGGGGCACAGATACGCAGTATTTT. It codes for CASKRRPSGGTDTQYF.

This chain links TRBV5-1 with TRBJ2-2; 7 positions match TRBD2. This CDR3 spans 17 amino acids. The V and J ends lost 0 bases and 3 bases, in that order; junction bases with no gene match: 8. From germline, CDR1 is SGHRS and CDR2 YFSETQ. The DNA of the CDR3 is TGCGCCAGCAGCTTGGACGGGGGGACCATATACACCGGGGAGCTGTTTTTT. The encoded protein is CASSLDGGTIYTGELFF.

The chain joins TRBV19 to TRBJ2-1, with a tentative D call TRBD2 (5 bases). Germline CDR1 is LNHDA and CDR2 is SQIVND (reference sequence). The V end lost 4 bases, the J end lost 3 bases, and 19 bases lay between the germline ends. The CDR3 runs to 17 residues. CDR3 nucleotides: TGTGCCAGTAGTAGCGCCTCTCTAGCCGTTGACTACAATGAGCAGTTCTTC. Translated: CASSSASLAVDYNEQFF.